These T cell receptor beta chains were read from a single sample in a study of blood T cells in healthy people across ages. MiXCR was run by TCRdb on the 5' RACE reads, yielding one entry per CDR3 protein. The sample consists of about 510,000 distinct CDR3 sequences, about 27% of them appearing once. The same sample was also used in a study of T cells of mothers and their children.

Source material: blood. These receptors were obtained from a boy aged 2 to 10 in good health. The CDR3 runs from the conserved cysteine through the conserved F or W. The D gene is left open where the match is weak. Not every row has a clone size; where given, it reads once, few, many or a size class.

len,v_gene,d_gene,abundance,j_gene,CDR3aa,CDR3nt
13,TRBV10-3,NA,few,TRBJ2-1,CAISERATGEQFF,TGTGCCATCAGTGAGAGGGCAACGGGTGAGCAGTTCTTC
15,TRBV7-9,TRBD1,few,TRBJ1-2,CASSSWDRWTLGYTF,TGTGCCAGCAGCTCCTGGGACAGGTGGACTTTGGGCTACACCTTC
15,TRBV28,NA,NA,TRBJ2-5,CASGGGHLERETQYF,TGTGCCAGCGGGGGAGGACACTTGGAGAGAGAGACCCAGTACTTC
12,TRBV7-6,TRBD1,few,TRBJ1-1,CASSLDRVPAFF,TGTGCCAGCAGCCTTGACAGGGTACCAGCTTTCTTT
12,TRBV12-3/TRBV12-4,NA,few,TRBJ2-7,CASSAPGDEQYF,TGTGCCAGCAGTGCCCCCGGGGACGAGCAGTACTTC
18,TRBV20-1,TRBD1,few,TRBJ2-7,CSARVLGTGYGGPSEQYF,TGCAGTGCTAGAGTATTAGGGACAGGGTACGGGGGGCCGTCCGAGCAGTACTTC
17,TRBV28,NA,NA,TRBJ2-5,CASRLPGRKQGLETQYF,TGTGCCAGCAGACTTCCCGGGCGGAAACAAGGGCTGGAGACCCAGTACTTC
16,TRBV7-9,TRBD2,few,TRBJ2-1,CASSSGSGGTYNEQFF,TGTGCCAGCAGCTCGGGTAGCGGGGGCACCTACAATGAGCAGTTCTTC
16,TRBV4-1,NA,NA,TRBJ2-1,CASSQGLRGRYREQFF,TGCGCCAGCAGCCAAGGTCTCAGGGGACGTTACAGAGAGCAGTTCTTC
13,TRBV20-1,NA,NA,TRBJ2-5,CSAVTGLGETQYF,TGCAGTGCCGTCACCGGGCTAGGGGAGACCCAGTACTTC
16,TRBV7-6,TRBD1,NA,TRBJ2-5,CASSLTRTGRGETQYF,TGTGCCAGCAGCTTAACCCGGACAGGGCGCGGAGAGACCCAGTACTTC
13,TRBV6-5,TRBD1,NA,TRBJ2-7,CASRQTGVYEQYF,TGTGCCAGCAGACAGACAGGGGTCTACGAGCAGTACTTC
14,TRBV4-3,NA,NA,TRBJ2-1,CASSQEKRGETRYF,TGCGCCAGCAGCCAAGAAAAGCGCGGCGAGACCCGGTACTTC
14,TRBV20-1,NA,NA,TRBJ1-4,CSAGGVSPNEKLFF,TGCAGTGCGGGGGGCGTCAGCCCTAATGAAAAACTGTTTTTT
16,TRBV7-6,NA,NA,TRBJ1-4,CASSLTAYATNEKLFF,TGTGCCAGCAGCTTAACAGCCTATGCAACTAATGAAAAACTGTTTTTT
15,TRBV20-1,NA,few,TRBJ2-3,CSARDGAGADDTQYF,TGCAGTGCTAGAGATGGGGCGGGGGCTGACGATACGCAGTATTTT
15,TRBV6-2/TRBV6-3,TRBD1,once,TRBJ2-1,CASSHPRGTYNEQFF,TGTGCCAGCAGTCACCCCAGGGGGACGTACAATGAGCAGTTCTTC
15,TRBV6-5,NA,few,TRBJ2-5,CASSYWGRTEETQYF,TGTGCCAGCAGTTATTGGGGGAGGACGGAAGAGACCCAGTACTTC
18,TRBV5-8,NA,few,TRBJ1-5,CAPCTTGQNLVSDQPQHF,TGTGCCCCCTGTACGACAGGTCAAAACCTCGTTTCTGATCAGCCCCAGCATTTT
14,TRBV5-8,NA,few,TRBJ1-1,CASSSPAGNTEAFF,TGTGCCAGCAGCTCCCCAGCAGGTAACACTGAAGCTTTCTTT
13,TRBV6-1,NA,many,TRBJ1-5,CASSYLSNQPQHF,TGTGCCAGCAGCTACCTTAGCAATCAGCCCCAGCATTTT
17,TRBV13,TRBD1,NA,TRBJ2-4,CASSSKQGAKREDIQYF,TGTGCCAGCAGCAGTAAGCAGGGGGCAAAAAGAGAGGACATTCAGTACTTC
12,TRBV7-9,NA,NA,TRBJ2-1,CASSFNRAPQFF,TGTGCCAGCAGCTTCAACAGGGCCCCGCAGTTCTTC
14,TRBV7-9,NA,few,TRBJ2-7,CASSLSGKYHEQYF,TGTGCCAGCAGCTTATCCGGGAAATACCACGAGCAGTACTTC
16,TRBV5-1,NA,NA,TRBJ2-4,CASSPVRRARENIQYF,TGCGCCAGCAGCCCTGTAAGGCGAGCCCGGGAAAACATTCAGTACTTC
15,TRBV6-2/TRBV6-3,NA,few,TRBJ2-2,CASSYGGARTGELFF,TGTGCCAGCAGTTACGGAGGGGCGAGGACCGGGGAGCTGTTTTTT
14,TRBV29-1,TRBD2,NA,TRBJ2-1,CSARTSVSYNEQFF,TGCAGCGCCCGAACTAGCGTCTCCTACAATGAGCAGTTCTTC
14,TRBV6-2/TRBV6-3,TRBD2,NA,TRBJ2-7,CASSLPSGTYEQYF,TGTGCCAGCAGTTTACCTAGCGGAACCTACGAGCAGTACTTC
17,TRBV9,NA,NA,TRBJ2-6,CASSSGILGSGANVLTF,TGTGCCAGCAGCTCCGGGATTTTGGGCTCTGGGGCCAACGTCCTGACTTTC
12,TRBV20-1,TRBD1,few,TRBJ1-4,CSARPQGEKLFF,TGCAGTGCTCGGCCACAGGGGGAAAAACTGTTTTTT
17,TRBV4-1,TRBD2,NA,TRBJ2-3,CASSPYGRGARTDTQYF,TGCGCCAGCAGTCCTTACGGGCGGGGGGCCCGCACAGATACGCAGTATTTT
11,TRBV20-1,NA,few,TRBJ2-1,CSAGRPDEQFF,TGCAGTGCGGGAAGACCGGATGAGCAGTTCTTC
15,TRBV10-3,TRBD2,NA,TRBJ2-3,CAISERGLATDTQYF,TGTGCCATCAGTGAGAGGGGACTAGCTACAGATACGCAGTATTTT
14,TRBV11-2,NA,few,TRBJ2-3,CAGSPQRSTDTQYF,TGTGCCGGCAGCCCCCAGCGAAGCACAGATACGCAGTATTTT
14,TRBV20-1,NA,NA,TRBJ2-7,CSARDLARVYEQYF,TGCAGTGCTAGAGATCTCGCCAGGGTATACGAGCAGTACTTC
14,TRBV7-6,NA,few,TRBJ2-3,CASSSGVWTDTQYF,TGTGCCAGCAGCTCGGGGGTGTGGACAGATACGCAGTATTTT
13,TRBV20-1,NA,many,TRBJ2-6,CSAPRPGANVLTF,TGCAGTGCTCCCCGTCCTGGGGCCAACGTCCTGACTTTC
16,TRBV13,NA,NA,TRBJ2-2,CASSDGTTENTGELFF,TGTGCCAGCAGCGATGGAACGACAGAAAACACCGGGGAGCTGTTTTTT
14,TRBV20-1,TRBD2,few,TRBJ2-5,CSARDEGGRLTQYF,TGCAGTGCTAGAGATGAGGGAGGGAGGCTGACCCAGTACTTC
14,TRBV7-2,NA,NA,TRBJ2-1,CASSLGPAADEQFF,TGTGCCAGCAGCTTAGGCCCAGCAGCCGATGAGCAGTTCTTC
16,TRBV7-4,NA,few,TRBJ2-7,CASSTAGLGNGNEQYF,TGTGCCAGCAGTACCGCTGGGTTAGGGAACGGGAACGAGCAGTACTTC
14,TRBV19,NA,few,TRBJ2-2,CASSSRGPTGELFF,TGTGCCAGTAGCTCTAGAGGCCCCACCGGGGAGCTGTTTTTT
13,TRBV3-1,NA,NA,TRBJ1-4,CASSSHTGKKLFF,TGTGCCAGCAGCTCGCATACAGGAAAAAAACTGTTTTTT
11,TRBV29-1,NA,once,TRBJ2-7,CSVLAAREQYF,TGCAGCGTTTTGGCGGCTAGGGAGCAGTACTTC
19,TRBV12-3/TRBV12-4,TRBD2,NA,TRBJ2-2,CASSPSGSRDHGGAGELFF,TGTGCCAGCAGTCCTAGCGGGAGCCGAGACCATGGTGGGGCCGGGGAGCTGTTTTTT
11,TRBV12-3/TRBV12-4,NA,few,TRBJ2-5,CASSKLETQYF,TGTGCCAGCAGTAAGCTAGAGACCCAGTACTTC
18,TRBV11-2,NA,NA,TRBJ2-7,CASSSIRGGTVASYEQYF,TGTGCCAGCAGCTCAATCCGGGGTGGAACCGTAGCTTCCTACGAGCAGTACTTC
20,TRBV7-2,TRBD2,NA,TRBJ2-1,CASSRQGLTASGRKGNEQFF,TGTGCCAGCAGTCGACAGGGGCTGACTGCTAGCGGGAGAAAGGGCAATGAGCAGTTCTTC